The sequence of this T cell receptor (beta chain) was determined in a study of CD8+ T cells in alopecia areata. Study outcomes and limitations: Sequencing of scalp samples also includes resident alphabeta T cells from normal skin. Scalp lesions, especially in alopecia totalis/universalis, had higher clonality than normal scalp.

Extraction and reverse transcription of RNA yielded cDNA as the sequencing template. Assay used: immunoSEQ multiplex PCR; TCRdb lists only in-frame clones, some missing. The table records roughly 250,000 clones, roughly two thirds of them present only once. Germline-derived CDR1 and CDR2 are LNHNV and YYDKDF (reference sequence). The CDR3 is 13 residues long. With 1 base removed from V and 4 bases from J, the gap between germline ends came to 7 bases. Concerning this clone: Its antigen is unknown. The sample carries other DNA sequences with the same CDR3.

The rearrangement links TRBV15 to TRBJ1-2; D not resolved. Specimen: CD4+ T cells sorted from blood, collected at week 0. This TCR was recovered from a human donor with alopecia areata. Here the CDR3 reads CATSRGGGYGYTF. CDR3 sequence (DNA): TGTGCCACCAGCAGAGGCGGCGGCTATGGCTACACCTTC.